The 20 T cell receptor beta chains given below trace back to one sample, sequenced in a study of CD8+ T cells in alopecia areata. It was cDNA, reverse transcribed from extracted RNA, that served as the sequencing template. Repertoires were generated with immunoSEQ multiplex PCR, while TCRdb's copy carries only in-frame clones and drops some. The table has some 58,000 clones, 46% seen once. Treatment meaning: oral pan-JAK inhibitor, 5-10 mg twice daily. Sample: CD8+ T cells sorted from blood, taken at approximately week 36, from a patient treated with tofacitinib. The receptors originated from a human donor with alopecia areata.

In its sample, this clone was seen a few times. V and J are TRBV30 and TRBJ2-7; a weak D match, TRBD2 (6 bases). This CDR3 has 17 residues. Looked up from germline, CDR1 is GTSNPN and CDR2 is SVGIG (reference sequence). The ends were cut back, 1 base at V and 0 bases at J, with 19 bases in the middle. The CDR3 coding sequence is TGTGCCTGGAGTGCCGAGACGTTTAGCGGACTCTCCTACGAGCAGTACTTC. Amino acid sequence: CAWSAETFSGLSYEQYF.

The V gene is TRBV29-1, the J gene TRBJ2-7; TRBD2 is a possible D gene (6 bases). The CDR3 runs 11 residues. Germline V gene data show CDR1 as SQVTM and CDR2 as ANQGSEA. The CDR3, as DNA: TGCGCCGGGACTGACTCCTACGAGCAGTACTTC. Its translation is CAGTDSYEQYF.

V gene TRBV27 combines with J gene TRBJ2-7; 7 bases agree with TRBD2. CDR3 length equals 14 residues. From germline, CDR1 is MNHEY and CDR2 SMNVEV (reference sequence). With V trimmed by 6 bases and J by 6 bases, 11 bases remained unmatched. The CDR3: CASSQKGEGSEQYF. The DNA of the CDR3 is TGTGCCAGCAGCCAGAAAGGGGAGGGCTCCGAGCAGTACTTC.

The chain combines TRBV30 with TRBJ2-5; D uncertain. Germline V gene data show CDR1 as GTSNPN and CDR2 as SVGIG (reference sequence). This CDR3 has 10 amino acids. Trimming took off 2 bases at V and 11 bases at J, with 9 bases between the two ends. CDR3 nucleotide sequence: TGTGCCTGGAGTCCCAGATCTCAGTACTTC. It specifies CAWSPRSQYF.

The rearrangement links TRBV9 to TRBJ2-7; the match to TRBD1 covers 9 bases. Germline V gene sequence: CDR1 SGDLS, CDR2 YYNGEE. J lost 6 bases, V lost 3 bases, and 7 bases had no gene match. The CDR3 is 14 amino acids. CDR3 bases: TGTGCCAGCAGCGCAACAGGGGGCGGAGGCGAGCAGTACTTC. Its protein product is CASSATGGGGEQYF. Filled out from reference TRBV9 and TRBJ2-7, the complete variable domain reads DSGVTQTPKHLITATGQRVTLRCSPRSGDLSVYWYQQSLDQGLQFLIQYYNGEERAKGNILERFSAQQFPDLHSELNLSSLELGDSALYFCASSATGGGGEQYFGPGTRLTVT.

This chain connects TRBV7-2 to TRBJ2-1; D tentatively reads TRBD1 or TRBD2 (5 bases each). The CDR3 sequence is 15 residues long. Trimming removed 1 base at V and 5 bases at J, with 12 bases between. The germline CDR1 and CDR2 sequences are SGHTA and FQGNSA. This CDR3 reads CASSLDGGTNNEQFF. The CDR3 bases are TGTGCCAGCAGCTTAGACGGTGGGACCAACAATGAGCAGTTCTTC.

The CDR3 is CASSMAENTEAFF. CDR3 nucleotide sequence: TGTGCCAGCAGTATGGCAGAGAACACTGAAGCTTTCTTT. This chain uses TRBV2 with TRBJ1-1, with unresolved D. CDR3 length: 13 residues. Germline V lookup: CDR1 SNHLY, CDR2 FYNNEI. Trimming shortened V by 5 bases and J by 1 base, and 8 bases separated the two germline ends.

This sequence joins TRBV5-6 and TRBJ2-1; D is possibly TRBD2 (6 bases). The length of the CDR3 is 15 residues. The germline V gene has CDR1 SGHDT and CDR2 YYEEEE. Trimming took 1 base from V and 7 from J, leaving 15 bases between them. The CDR3 region has the DNA TGTGCCAGCAGCTTGAGGGGAGGCCCCCGAAATGAGCAGTTCTTC. Its translation: CASSLRGGPRNEQFF.

J is TRBJ2-3 and V is TRBV29-1, with D unclear. The germline V gene has CDR1 SQVTM and CDR2 ANQGSEA. The V end was cut by 6 bases, the J end by 5 bases, with 9 bases between. The CDR3 consists of 11 residues. CDR3 amino acids: CSVTDGDTQYF. DNA of the CDR3: TGCAGCGTGACGGACGGAGATACGCAGTATTTT.

By share, this clone ranks as medium-sized. V and J are TRBV29-1 and TRBJ2-1; no reliable D call. Germline CDR1 is SQVTM and CDR2 is ANQGSEA. This CDR3 is 14 amino acids long. The germline V and J ends were trimmed by 3 bases and 3 bases, with 12 bases remaining between them. The CDR3 sequence is CSVEGFSDYNEQFF. The DNA of the CDR3 is TGCAGCGTTGAGGGATTTTCGGACTACAATGAGCAGTTCTTC.

This chain connects TRBV2 to TRBJ1-5; D ambiguous. The germline CDR1 and CDR2 sequences are SNHLY and FYNNEI. The length of the CDR3 is 15 residues. V was pared by 4 bases and J by 0 bases, with 10 bases between. The CDR3 is CASSATPYSNQPQHF. Written as DNA, the CDR3 is TGTGCCAGCAGTGCGACACCTTATAGCAATCAGCCCCAGCATTTT.

This clone was counted only a few times. This chain joins TRBV29-1 and TRBJ2-1, with TRBD2 matching 8 bases. CDR1 is SQVTM and CDR2 is ANQGSEA in the germline V gene. The CDR3 is made up of 16 amino acids. Germline trimming cut 1 base from V and 0 bases from J; bases unmatched to any gene: 5. The DNA for the CDR3 is TGCAGCGTTGAAGGGGCCGGGGGGGACTCCTACAATGAGCAGTTCTTC. Translated: CSVEGAGGDSYNEQFF.

The chain uses TRBV27 and TRBJ2-1, with 11 positions matching TRBD2. The CDR3 has 20 amino acids. V lost 5 bases and J lost 0; bases outside the gene matches: 15. Looked up from germline, CDR1 is MNHEY and CDR2 is SMNVEV (reference sequence). The CDR3 bases are TGTGCCAGCAGTCCAGACCCGACTAGCGGGGTTCATAGCTCCTACAATGAGCAGTTCTTC. This encodes CASSPDPTSGVHSSYNEQFF.

This chain uses TRBV6-5 with TRBJ2-2; 8 bases are shared with TRBD1. CDR1 and CDR2 (germline): MNHEY, SVGAGI. J was trimmed by 8 bases and V by 7 bases; bases with no gene match: 3. This CDR3 region has 12 residues. CDR3 DNA: TGTGCCAGCACAGGGGGCCGAGGGGAGCTGTTTTTT. Protein: CASTGGRGELFF.

This clone was seen more than once but under ten times. The rearrangement joins TRBV4-1 to TRBJ1-5; no reliable D call. The CDR3 has 15 amino acids. V was trimmed by 0 bases and J by 1 base, leaving 7 bases between them. Per germline, CDR1 MGHRA and CDR2 YSYEKL. The CDR3 DNA reads as TGCGCCAGCAGCCAAGAAGTAACAAGCAATCAGCCCCAGCATTTT. It is translated as CASSQEVTSNQPQHF.

The chain combines TRBV29-1 with TRBJ2-1, with 12 bases that match TRBD2. Germline values: CDR1 SQVTM, CDR2 ANQGSEA. Losses at the gene ends were 3 bases for V and 14 bases for J; bases not matched to a gene: 8. The CDR3 covers 13 residues. In DNA form, the CDR3 reads TGCAGCGTTGAGGAGGGACTAGCGGGTACAAAGTTCTTC. Protein product: CSVEEGLAGTKFF.

The chain combines TRBV2 with TRBJ2-7; D gene ambiguous. CDR1 is SNHLY and CDR2 is FYNNEI in the germline V gene. The CDR3 has 13 residues. The germline V and J ends were trimmed by 4 bases and 3 bases, with 10 bases remaining between them. The CDR3 reads CASSAGGVYEQYF. CDR3 nucleotides: TGTGCCAGCAGTGCGGGCGGCGTCTACGAGCAGTACTTC.

The CDR3 DNA is TGTGCCTGGAGTTTGGAAGAAGGGGGCTACACCTTC. Its translation is CAWSLEEGGYTF. The V gene is TRBV30, the J gene TRBJ1-2, with D hard to call. Germline loops: CDR1 GTSNPN, CDR2 SVGIG (reference sequence). CDR3 length: 12 amino acids. Trimming cost V 2 bases and J 8 bases, with 12 bases left between them.

There are a few counts of this clone. The chain joins TRBV2 to TRBJ2-1; D may be TRBD1 (5 bases). Trimming took 7 bases from V and 8 from J, leaving 12 bases between them. Per germline, CDR1 SNHLY and CDR2 FYNNEI. The CDR3 is 12 residues long. The CDR3 coding sequence is TGTGCCAGCAAGCAGGGCGGAGATGAGCAGTTCTTC. Translated: CASKQGGDEQFF. The variable domain in full, completed from reference TRBV2 and TRBJ2-1, reads EPEVTQTPSHQVTQMGQEVILRCVPISNHLYFYWYRQILGQKVEFLVSFYNNEISEKSEIFDDQFSVERPDGSNFTLKIRSTKLEDSAMYFCASKQGGDEQFFGPGTRLTVL.

The chain combines TRBV30 with TRBJ1-4; the D is unclear. Looked up from germline, CDR1 is GTSNPN and CDR2 is SVGIG (reference sequence). The V and J ends lost 0 bases and 8 bases respectively, with 7 bases between them. This CDR3 has 12 amino acids. The CDR3 reads CAWSVLNEKLFF. CDR3 nucleotide sequence: TGTGCCTGGAGTGTACTGAACGAAAAACTGTTTTTT.